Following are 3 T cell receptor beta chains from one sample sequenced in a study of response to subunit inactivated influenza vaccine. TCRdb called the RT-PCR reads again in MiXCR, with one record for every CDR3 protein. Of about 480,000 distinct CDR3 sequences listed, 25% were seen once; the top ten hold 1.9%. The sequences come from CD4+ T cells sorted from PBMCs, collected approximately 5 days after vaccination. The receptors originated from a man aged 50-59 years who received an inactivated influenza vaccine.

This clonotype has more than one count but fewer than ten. The CDR3: CASSIRGLRETQYF. The CDR3, as DNA: TGTGCCAGCAGCATCAGGGGGCTCAGGGAGACCCAGTACTTC. The chain combines TRBV12-3 or TRBV12-4 with TRBJ2-5; TRBD1 matches at 8 bases. The CDR3 loop spans 14 amino acids. V was clipped by 6 bases and J by 5 bases; unmatched bases: 8.

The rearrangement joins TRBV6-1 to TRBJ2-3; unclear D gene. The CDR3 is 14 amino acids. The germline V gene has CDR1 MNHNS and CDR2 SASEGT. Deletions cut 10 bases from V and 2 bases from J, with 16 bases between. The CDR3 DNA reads TGTGCCAATAAGGACGGGCCGTTCACAGATACGCAGTATTTT. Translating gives CANKDGPFTDTQYF.

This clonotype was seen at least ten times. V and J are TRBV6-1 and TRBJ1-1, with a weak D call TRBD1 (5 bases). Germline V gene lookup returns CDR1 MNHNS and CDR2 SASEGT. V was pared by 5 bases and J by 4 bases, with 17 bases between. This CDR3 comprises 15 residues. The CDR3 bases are TGTGCCAGCAGTCGTCCCTCAGGGTCGGCCACTGAAGCTTTCTTT. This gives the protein CASSRPSGSATEAFF.